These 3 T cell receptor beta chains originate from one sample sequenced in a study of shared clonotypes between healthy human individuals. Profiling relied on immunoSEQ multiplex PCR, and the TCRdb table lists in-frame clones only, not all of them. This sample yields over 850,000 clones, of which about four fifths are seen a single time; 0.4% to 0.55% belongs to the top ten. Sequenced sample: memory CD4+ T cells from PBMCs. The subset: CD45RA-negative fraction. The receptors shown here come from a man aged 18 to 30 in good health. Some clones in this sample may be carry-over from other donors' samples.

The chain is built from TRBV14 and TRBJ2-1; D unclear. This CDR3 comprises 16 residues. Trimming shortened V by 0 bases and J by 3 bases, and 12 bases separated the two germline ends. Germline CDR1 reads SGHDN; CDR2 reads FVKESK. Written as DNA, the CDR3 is TGTGCCAGCAGCCAAGATCCGGCTTCTTACTACAATGAGCAGTTCTTC. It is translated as CASSQDPASYYNEQFF.

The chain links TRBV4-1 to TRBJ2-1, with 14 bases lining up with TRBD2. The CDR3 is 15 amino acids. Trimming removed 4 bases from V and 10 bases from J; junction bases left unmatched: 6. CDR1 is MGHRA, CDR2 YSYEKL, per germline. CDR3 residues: CASSRGLAGGAEQFF. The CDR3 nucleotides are TGCGCCAGCAGCCGCGGACTAGCGGGAGGTGCCGAGCAGTTCTTC.

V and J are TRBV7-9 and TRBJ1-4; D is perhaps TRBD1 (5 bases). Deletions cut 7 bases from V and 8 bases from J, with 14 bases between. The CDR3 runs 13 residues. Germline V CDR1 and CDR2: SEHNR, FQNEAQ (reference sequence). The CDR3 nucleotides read TGTGCCAGCACCTCCGGGGGAGAAGAAAAACTGTTTTTT. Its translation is CASTSGGEEKLFF.